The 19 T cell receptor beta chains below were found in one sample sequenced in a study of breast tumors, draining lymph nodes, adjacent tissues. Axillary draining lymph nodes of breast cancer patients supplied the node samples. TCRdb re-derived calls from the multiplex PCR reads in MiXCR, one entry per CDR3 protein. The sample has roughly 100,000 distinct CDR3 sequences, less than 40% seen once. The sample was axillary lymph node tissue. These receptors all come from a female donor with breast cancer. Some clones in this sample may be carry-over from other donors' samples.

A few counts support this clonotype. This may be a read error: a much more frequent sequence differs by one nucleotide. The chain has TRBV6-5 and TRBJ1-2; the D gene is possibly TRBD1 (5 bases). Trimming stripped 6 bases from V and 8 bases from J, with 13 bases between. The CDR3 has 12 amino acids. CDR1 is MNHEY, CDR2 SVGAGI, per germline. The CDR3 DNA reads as TGTGCCAGCAGGCCTCAGGGTGAAGGCTACACCTTC. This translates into CASRPQGEGYTF.

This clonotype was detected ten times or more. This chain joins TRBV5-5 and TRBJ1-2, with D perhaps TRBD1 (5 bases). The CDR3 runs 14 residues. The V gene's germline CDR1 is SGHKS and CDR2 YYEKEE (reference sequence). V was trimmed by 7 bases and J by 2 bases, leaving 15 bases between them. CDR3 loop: CASFGARPNYGYTF. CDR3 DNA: TGTGCCAGCTTTGGGGCAAGACCCAACTATGGCTACACCTTC. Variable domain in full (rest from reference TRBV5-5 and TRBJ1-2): DAGVTQSPTHLIKTRGQQVTLRCSPISGHKSVSWYQQVLGQGPQFIFQYYEKEERGRGNFPDRFSARQFPNYSSELNVNALLLGDSALYLCASFGARPNYGYTFGSGTRLTVV.

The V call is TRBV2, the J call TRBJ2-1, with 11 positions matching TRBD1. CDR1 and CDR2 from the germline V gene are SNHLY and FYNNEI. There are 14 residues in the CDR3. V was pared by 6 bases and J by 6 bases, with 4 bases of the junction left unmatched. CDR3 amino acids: CASRAGQGVNEQFF. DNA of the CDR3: TGTGCCAGCAGGGCGGGACAGGGGGTCAATGAGCAGTTCTTC.

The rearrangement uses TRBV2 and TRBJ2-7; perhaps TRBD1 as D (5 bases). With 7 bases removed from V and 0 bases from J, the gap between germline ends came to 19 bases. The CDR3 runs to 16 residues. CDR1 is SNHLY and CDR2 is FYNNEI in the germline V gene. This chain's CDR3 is CASTVGLRQTSYEQYF. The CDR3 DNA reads TGTGCCAGCACCGTGGGCCTGCGACAGACCTCCTACGAGCAGTACTTC.

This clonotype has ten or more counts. The DNA of the CDR3 is TGTGCCAGCAGCTCCCAACCTTGGCAACTCTCTGGAAACACCATATATTTT. This gives the protein CASSSQPWQLSGNTIYF. The chain has TRBV9 and TRBJ1-3; no clear D. Germline V CDR1 and CDR2: SGDLS, YYNGEE. Trimming shortened V by 4 bases and J by 0 bases, and 17 bases separated the two germline ends. The CDR3 contains 17 residues.

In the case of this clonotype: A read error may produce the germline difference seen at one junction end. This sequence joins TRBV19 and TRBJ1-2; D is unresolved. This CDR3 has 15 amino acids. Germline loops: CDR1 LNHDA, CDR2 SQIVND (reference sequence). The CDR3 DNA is TGTGCCAGTAGTGTTTGGCCGGACTCTAACTGTGGCTACACCTTC. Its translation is CASSVWPDSNCGYTF. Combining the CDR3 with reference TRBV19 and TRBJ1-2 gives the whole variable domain DGGITQSPKYLFRKEGQNVTLSCEQNLNHDAMYWYRQDPGQGLRLIYYSQIVNDFQKGDIAEGYSVSREKKESFPLTVTSAQKNPTAFYLCASSVWPDSNCGYTFGSGTRLTVV.

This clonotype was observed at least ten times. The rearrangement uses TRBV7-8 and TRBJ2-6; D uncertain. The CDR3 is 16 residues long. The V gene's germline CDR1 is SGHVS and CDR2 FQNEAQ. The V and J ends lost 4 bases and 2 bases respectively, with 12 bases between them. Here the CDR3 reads CASSYSRLPGANVLTF. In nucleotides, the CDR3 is TGTGCCAGCAGCTATAGCAGGCTCCCTGGGGCCAACGTCCTGACTTTC. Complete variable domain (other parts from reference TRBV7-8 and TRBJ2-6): GAGVSQSPRYKVAKRGQDVALRCDPISGHVSLFWYQQALGQGPEFLTYFQNEAQLDKSGLPSDRFFAERPEGSVSTLKIQRTQQEDSAVYLCASSYSRLPGANVLTFGAGSRLTVL.

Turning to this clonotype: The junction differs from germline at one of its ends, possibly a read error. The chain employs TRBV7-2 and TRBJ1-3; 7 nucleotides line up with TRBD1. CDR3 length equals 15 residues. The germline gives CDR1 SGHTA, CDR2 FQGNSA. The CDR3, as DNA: TGTGCCAGCAGCTCTAGAGGGGGCTCTGGAAACATCATATATTTT. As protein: CASSSRGGSGNIIYF.

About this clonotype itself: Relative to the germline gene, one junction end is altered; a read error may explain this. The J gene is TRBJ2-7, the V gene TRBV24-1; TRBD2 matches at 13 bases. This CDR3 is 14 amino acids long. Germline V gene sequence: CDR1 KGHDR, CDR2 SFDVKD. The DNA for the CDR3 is TGTGCCACCAGTGATACTAGCGGGGGGGCCAGGGAGAACTTC. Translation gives CATSDTSGGARENF.

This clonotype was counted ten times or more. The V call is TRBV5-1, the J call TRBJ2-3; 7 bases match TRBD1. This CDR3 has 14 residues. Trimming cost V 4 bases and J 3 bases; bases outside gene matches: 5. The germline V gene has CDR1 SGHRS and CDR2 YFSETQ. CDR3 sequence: CASSTGTATDTQYF. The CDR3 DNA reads TGCGCCAGCAGCACCGGGACAGCAACAGATACGCAGTATTTT.

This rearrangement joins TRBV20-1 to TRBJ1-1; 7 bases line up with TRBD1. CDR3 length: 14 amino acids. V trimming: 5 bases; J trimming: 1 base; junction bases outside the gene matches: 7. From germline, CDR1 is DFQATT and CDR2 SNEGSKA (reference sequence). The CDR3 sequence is CSAFPGTANTEAFF. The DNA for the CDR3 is TGCAGTGCTTTCCCCGGGACAGCGAACACTGAAGCTTTCTTT.

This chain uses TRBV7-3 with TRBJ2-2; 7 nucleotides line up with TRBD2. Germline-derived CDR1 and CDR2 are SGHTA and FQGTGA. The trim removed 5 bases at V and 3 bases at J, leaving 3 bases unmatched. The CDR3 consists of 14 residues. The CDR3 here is CASSPRGDTGELFF. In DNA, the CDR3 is TGTGCCAGCAGCCCTCGGGGGGACACCGGGGAGCTGTTTTTT.

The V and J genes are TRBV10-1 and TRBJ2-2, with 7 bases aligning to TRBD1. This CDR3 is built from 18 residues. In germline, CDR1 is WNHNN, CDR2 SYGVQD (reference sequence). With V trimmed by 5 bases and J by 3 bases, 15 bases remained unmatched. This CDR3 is CASSPKTRDREDTGELFF. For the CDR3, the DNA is TGCGCCAGCAGTCCAAAAACCCGGGACAGAGAGGACACCGGGGAGCTGTTTTTT.

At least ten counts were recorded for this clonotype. The CDR3 nucleotides are TGTGCCAGCGGGGCGGGGGGAAGGAATGAGCAGTTCTTC. Protein product: CASGAGGRNEQFF. The V and J genes are TRBV3-1 and TRBJ2-1; the match to TRBD2 covers 8 bases. J gave up 7 bases and V 8 bases, and 7 bases lay outside the gene matches. CDR3 length: 13 residues. Germline lookup yields CDR1 LGHDT and CDR2 YNNKEL (reference sequence).

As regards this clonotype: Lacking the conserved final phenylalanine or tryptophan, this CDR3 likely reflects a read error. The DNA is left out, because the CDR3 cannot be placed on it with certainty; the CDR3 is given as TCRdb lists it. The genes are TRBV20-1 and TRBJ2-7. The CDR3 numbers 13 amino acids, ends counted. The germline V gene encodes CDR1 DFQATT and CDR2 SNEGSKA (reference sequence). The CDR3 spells CSARVVLTYEQYL.

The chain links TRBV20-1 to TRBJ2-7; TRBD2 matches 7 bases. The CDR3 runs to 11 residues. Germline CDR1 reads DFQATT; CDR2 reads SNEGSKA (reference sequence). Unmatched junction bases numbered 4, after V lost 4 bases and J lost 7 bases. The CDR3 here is CSATLAEEQYF. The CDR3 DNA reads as TGCAGTGCTACCCTAGCGGAGGAGCAGTACTTC.

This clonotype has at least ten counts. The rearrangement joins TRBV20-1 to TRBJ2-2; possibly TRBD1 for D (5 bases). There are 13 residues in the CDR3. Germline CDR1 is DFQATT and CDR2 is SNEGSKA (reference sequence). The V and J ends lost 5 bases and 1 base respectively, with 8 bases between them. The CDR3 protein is CSADRQNTGELFF. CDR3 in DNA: TGCAGTGCTGACAGACAGAACACCGGGGAGCTGTTTTTT.

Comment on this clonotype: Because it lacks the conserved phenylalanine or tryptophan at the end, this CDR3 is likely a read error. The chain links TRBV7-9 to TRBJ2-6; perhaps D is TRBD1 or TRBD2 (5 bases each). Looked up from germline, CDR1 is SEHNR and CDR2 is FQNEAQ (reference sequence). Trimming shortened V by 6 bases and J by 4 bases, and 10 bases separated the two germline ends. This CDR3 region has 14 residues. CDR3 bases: TGTGCCAGCAGACGGGACGGGGGGGCCAACGTCCTGACTCTC. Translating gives CASRRDGGANVLTL.

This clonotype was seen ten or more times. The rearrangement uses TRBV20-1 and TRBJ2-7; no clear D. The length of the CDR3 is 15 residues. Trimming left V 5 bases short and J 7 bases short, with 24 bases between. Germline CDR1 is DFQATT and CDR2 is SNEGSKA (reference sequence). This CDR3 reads CSADRRGLALGEQYF. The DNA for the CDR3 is TGCAGTGCTGACCGCCGCGGCTTGGCCCTGGGGGAGCAGTACTTC.